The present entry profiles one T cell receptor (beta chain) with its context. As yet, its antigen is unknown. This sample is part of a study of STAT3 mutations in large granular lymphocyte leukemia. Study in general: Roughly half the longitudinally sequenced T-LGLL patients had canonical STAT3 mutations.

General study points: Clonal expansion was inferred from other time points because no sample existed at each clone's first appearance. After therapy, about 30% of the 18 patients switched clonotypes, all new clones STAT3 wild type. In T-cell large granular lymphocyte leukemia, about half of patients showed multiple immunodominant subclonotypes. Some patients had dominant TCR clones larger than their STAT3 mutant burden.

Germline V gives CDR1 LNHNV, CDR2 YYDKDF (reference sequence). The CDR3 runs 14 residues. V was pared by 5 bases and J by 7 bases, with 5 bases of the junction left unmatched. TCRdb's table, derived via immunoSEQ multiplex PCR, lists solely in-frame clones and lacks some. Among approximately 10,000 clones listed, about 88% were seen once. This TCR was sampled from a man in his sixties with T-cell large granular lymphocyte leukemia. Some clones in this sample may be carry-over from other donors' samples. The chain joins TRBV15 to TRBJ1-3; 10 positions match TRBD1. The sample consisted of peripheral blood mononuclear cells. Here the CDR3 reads CATSPPDRGNTIYF. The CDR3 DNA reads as TGTGCCACCAGCCCCCCGGACAGGGGGAACACCATATATTTT. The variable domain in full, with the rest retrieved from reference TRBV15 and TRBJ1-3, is DAMVIQNPRYQVTQFGKPVTLSCSQTLNHNVMYWYQQKSSQAPKLLFHYYDKDFNNEADTPDNFQSRRPNTSFCFLDIRSPGLGDTAMYLCATSPPDRGNTIYFGEGSWLTVV.